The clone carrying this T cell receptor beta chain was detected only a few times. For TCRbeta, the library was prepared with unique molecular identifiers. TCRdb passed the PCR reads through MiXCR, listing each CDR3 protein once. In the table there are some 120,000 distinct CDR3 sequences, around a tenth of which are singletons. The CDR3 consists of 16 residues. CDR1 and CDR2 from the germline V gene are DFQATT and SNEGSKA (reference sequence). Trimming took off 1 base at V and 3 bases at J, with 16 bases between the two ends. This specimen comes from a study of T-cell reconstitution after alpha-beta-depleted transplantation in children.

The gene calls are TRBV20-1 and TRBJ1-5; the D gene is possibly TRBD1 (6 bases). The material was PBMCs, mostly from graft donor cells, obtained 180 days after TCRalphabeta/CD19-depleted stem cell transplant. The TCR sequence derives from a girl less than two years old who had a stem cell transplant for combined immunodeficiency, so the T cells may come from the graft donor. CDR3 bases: TGCAGTGCTAGAGCCTCTCGGACAGCCCTCAATCAGCCCCAGCATTTT. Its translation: CSARASRTALNQPQHF.